The 25 T cell receptor beta chains in this list originate from one sample, sequenced in a study of T cell repertoires in cytomegalovirus infection. The antigens for these receptors are not known. Via MiXCR, TCRdb re-called the reads, giving one row per CDR3 protein. The sample lists hundreds of thousands of distinct CDR3 sequences, about a third occurring once. The source material was cultured CD8+ T cells from PBMCs, sampled from culture after CMV antigen stimulation. The source of these receptors is a human donor in good health (CMV status not recorded). Some clones in this sample may be carry-over from other donors' samples.

In its sample, this clonotype was seen a few times. This chain uses TRBV6-2 or TRBV6-3 with TRBJ1-1, with unresolved D. The CDR3 loop spans 14 amino acids. Germline CDR1 is MNHEY and CDR2 is SVGEGT. Trimming shortened V by 3 bases and J by 1 base, and 9 bases separated the two germline ends. CDR3 sequence: CASSYLRENTEAFF. The CDR3 nucleotides read TGTGCCAGCAGTTATTTACGCGAGAACACTGAAGCTTTCTTT.

This clonotype was seen only a few times. This chain joins TRBV20-1 and TRBJ2-1; TRBD2 matches at 8 bases. Germline V gene lookup returns CDR1 DFQATT and CDR2 SNEGSKA (reference sequence). This CDR3 is 13 amino acids long. V shed 4 bases and J 6 bases; nucleotides not matched to a gene: 5. The CDR3 reads CSATPRGANEQFF. CDR3 sequence (DNA): TGCAGTGCTACCCCGCGGGGGGCCAATGAGCAGTTCTTC.

This chain uses TRBV5-1 with TRBJ2-1, with TRBD2 matching 10 bases. The CDR3 runs to 16 residues. Germline CDR1 reads SGHRS; CDR2 reads YFSETQ. With V trimmed by 1 base and J by 4 bases, 5 bases remained unmatched. DNA of the CDR3: TGCGCCAGCAGCTTGTACGCTAGCGGGGGATACAATGAGCAGTTCTTC. Amino acid sequence: CASSLYASGGYNEQFF.

The chain is built from TRBV14 and TRBJ2-5; D possibly corresponds to TRBD1 (5 bases). Deletions cut 1 base from V and 7 bases from J, with 7 bases between. The germline V gene encodes CDR1 SGHDN and CDR2 FVKESK. There are 12 residues in the CDR3. The CDR3 nucleotides are TGTGCCAGCAGCCAAGGTGGGGCGACCCAGTACTTC. It specifies CASSQGGATQYF.

The chain couples TRBV19 to TRBJ1-2; the D is unclear. The CDR3 is made up of 13 amino acids. Germline V gives CDR1 LNHDA, CDR2 SQIVND (reference sequence). With 3 bases removed from V and 5 bases from J, the gap between germline ends came to 10 bases. The DNA of the CDR3 is TGTGCCAGTAGTATGCACAGTCCTTATGGCTACACCTTC. Translating gives CASSMHSPYGYTF.

V usage is TRBV10-3 and J usage is TRBJ1-1; D is undetermined. CDR1 and CDR2 from the germline V gene are ENHRY and SYGVKD. The V end was cut by 5 bases, the J end by 2 bases, with 12 bases between. The CDR3 sequence is 14 residues long. CDR3 coding DNA: TGTGCCATCAGTCGCCCGGGAGTCAACACTGAAGCTTTCTTT. Protein sequence: CAISRPGVNTEAFF.

V gene TRBV27 combines with J gene TRBJ1-1; the match to TRBD1 covers 7 bases. From germline, CDR1 is MNHEY and CDR2 SMNVEV (reference sequence). J was trimmed by 4 bases and V by 5 bases; bases with no gene match: 7. CDR3 length: 14 amino acids. CDR3 DNA: TGTGCCAGCAGTGTCACAGGGGCGAGCACTGAAGCTTTCTTT. This codes for CASSVTGASTEAFF.

The genes are TRBV12-3 or TRBV12-4 and TRBJ2-5; D unclear. The CDR3 has 13 amino acids. V shed 7 bases and J shed 2 bases, with 11 bases lying between them. The CDR3, as DNA: TGTGCCAGCACGCCAGGCCAACAAGAGACCCAGTACTTC. Its translation: CASTPGQQETQYF.

The CDR3 DNA follows: TGTGCCAGCAGTTCCAGGGGGCAAGGCCAGCCCCAGCATTTT. It yields the protein CASSSRGQGQPQHF. The chain employs TRBV6-1 and TRBJ1-5, with 8 bases identical to TRBD1. The CDR3 totals 14 residues. CDR1 is MNHNS and CDR2 is SASEGT in the germline V gene. Unmatched junction bases numbered 7, after V lost 5 bases and J lost 7 bases.

With respect to this clonotype: At one of its ends the junction is not consistent with the germline gene, which may arise from a read error. The chain is built from TRBV7-6 and TRBJ2-5, with TRBD2 matching over 10 bases. This CDR3 comprises 16 residues. Germline CDR1 is SGHVS and CDR2 is FNYEAQ. CDR3 amino acids: CASSLRIAGGQETQYF. CDR3 sequence (DNA): TGTGCTAGCAGCTTAAGGATAGCGGGGGGCCAAGAGACCCAGTACTTC.

Regarding this clonotype: One base away lies a much larger clone, so this may be a sequencing read error. The chain has TRBV7-6 and TRBJ2-7, with 9 bases matching TRBD1. The CDR3 totals 15 residues. Germline CDR1 SGHVS, CDR2 FNYEAQ. The V and J ends lost 4 bases and 5 bases, in that order; junction bases with no gene match: 9. DNA of the CDR3: TGTGCCAGCAGCTATGGGACAGGGTGGTCCCACGAGCAGTACGTC. Translated: CASSYGTGWSHEQYV.

This clonotype appeared a single time. The chain has TRBV13 and TRBJ2-3; D call uncertain. Germline loops: CDR1 PRHDT, CDR2 FYEKMQ (reference sequence). The ends were cut back, 5 bases at V and 0 bases at J, with 12 bases in the middle. The CDR3 is 15 residues long. As DNA, the CDR3 is TGTGCCAGCAGCCCTTCGGATATTAGCACAGATACGCAGTATTTT. The encoded protein is CASSPSDISTDTQYF.

The rearrangement links TRBV7-6 to TRBJ2-3; 8 bases are shared with TRBD1. J was trimmed by 3 bases and V by 9 bases; bases with no gene match: 8. Germline assignment: CDR1 SGHVS and CDR2 FNYEAQ. The CDR3 totals 14 residues. In DNA form, the CDR3 reads TGTGCCAGTACCAGGACAGGGATTACAGATACGCAGTATTTT. It translates to CASTRTGITDTQYF.

The V gene is TRBV19, the J gene TRBJ2-5, with 7 bases identical to TRBD1. Germline trimming cut 5 bases from V and 6 bases from J; bases unmatched to any gene: 9. CDR1 LNHDA and CDR2 SQIVND come from the germline V gene (reference sequence). The CDR3 length is 14 residues. CDR3 DNA: TGTGCCAGTAGTCTAACAGGGGCGACGCAGACCCAGTACTTC. Translating it yields CASSLTGATQTQYF.

V is TRBV7-3 and J is TRBJ2-3, with TRBD2 matching over 8 bases. Germline lookup yields CDR1 SGHTA and CDR2 FQGTGA. Trimming removed 4 bases from V and 2 bases from J; junction bases left unmatched: 23. CDR3 length equals 21 residues. The CDR3 DNA reads as TGTGCCAGCAGCTCCGACGCCGAGGGGTGGACTAGCTGTACTCACACAGATACGCAGTATTTT. This gives the protein CASSSDAEGWTSCTHTDTQYF.

The chain carries TRBV20-1 and TRBJ1-5, with 7 positions matching TRBD1. The CDR3 is made up of 14 amino acids. V gave up 3 bases and J gave up 2 bases; unmatched junction bases: 4. Germline CDR1 is DFQATT and CDR2 is SNEGSKA (reference sequence). The CDR3 loop reads CSASIGTGNQPQHF. The CDR3 DNA follows: TGCAGTGCTAGTATCGGGACAGGCAATCAGCCCCAGCATTTT.

The chain joins TRBV5-4 to TRBJ2-3; 11 bases agree with TRBD2. CDR1 is SGHNT and CDR2 is YYREEE in the germline V gene (reference sequence). V was clipped by 0 bases and J by 5 bases; unmatched bases: 5. The CDR3 contains 16 residues. The CDR3 sequence: CASSLAVTSGGDTQYF. CDR3 coding DNA: TGTGCCAGCAGCTTGGCCGTAACTAGCGGGGGAGATACGCAGTATTTT. Full variable domain (outside the CDR3, taken from reference TRBV5-4 and TRBJ2-3): ETGVTQSPTHLIKTRGQQVTLRCSSQSGHNTVSWYQQALGQGPQFIFQYYREEENGRGNFPPRFSGLQFPNYSSELNVNALELDDSALYLCASSLAVTSGGDTQYFGPGTRLTVL.

This clonotype was recorded many times. This sequence joins TRBV7-2 and TRBJ2-7, with TRBD1 as a possible D gene (5 bases). Trimming removed 3 bases from V and 2 bases from J, with 11 bases in between. CDR3 length: 14 amino acids. Germline V gene lookup returns CDR1 SGHTA and CDR2 FQGNSA. This CDR3 reads CASSFSAGTYEQYF. In DNA, the CDR3 is TGTGCCAGCAGCTTCTCCGCAGGGACCTACGAGCAGTACTTC.

V is TRBV12-3 or TRBV12-4 and J is TRBJ1-1, with D unresolved. Trimming removed 3 bases at V and 3 bases at J, with 14 bases between. This CDR3 comprises 15 residues. CDR3 DNA: TGTGCCAGCAGTTTTAGAGGCAGCATCGACACTGAAGCTTTCTTT. Translation gives CASSFRGSIDTEAFF.

The V call is TRBV27, the J call TRBJ1-2; D may be TRBD1 (5 bases). Trimming left V 1 base short and J 2 bases short, with 11 bases between. The germline V gene has CDR1 MNHEY and CDR2 SMNVEV (reference sequence). The CDR3 is made up of 15 amino acids. This CDR3 reads CASSLLGGKNYGYTF. Written as DNA, the CDR3 is TGTGCCAGCAGTTTATTGGGGGGTAAAAACTATGGCTACACCTTC.

This clonotype was found a few times. The chain employs TRBV19 and TRBJ2-7; D not resolved. This CDR3 contains 14 residues. Trimming shortened V by 8 bases and J by 2 bases, and 16 bases separated the two germline ends. Germline loops: CDR1 LNHDA, CDR2 SQIVND (reference sequence). CDR3: CASCGPPEPYEQYV. The CDR3 DNA is TGTGCCAGTTGCGGACCCCCGGAGCCCTACGAGCAGTACGTC.

The chain joins TRBV20-1 to TRBJ1-4; D not certain. CDR1 is DFQATT, CDR2 SNEGSKA, per germline (reference sequence). CDR3 length: 15 residues. With 0 bases removed from V and 1 base from J, the gap between germline ends came to 9 bases. The CDR3, as DNA: TGCAGTGCTAGAGATTTGGGAGGAACTAATGAAAAACTGTTTTTT. Translating gives CSARDLGGTNEKLFF.

V gene TRBV7-9 combines with J gene TRBJ2-7; 9 positions match TRBD1. The CDR3 runs to 16 residues. V lost 4 bases to trimming and J lost 4 bases; unmatched junction nucleotides: 11. Germline assignment: CDR1 SEHNR and CDR2 FQNEAQ (reference sequence). CDR3 sequence reads: CASSSSTGQGLYEQYF. The CDR3 DNA follows: TGTGCCAGCAGCTCATCCACCGGACAGGGGCTGTACGAGCAGTACTTC.

This clonotype was detected only a few times. The chain joins TRBV12-3 or TRBV12-4 to TRBJ1-5, with D perhaps matching TRBD1 (6 bases). This CDR3 is 16 amino acids long. The V gene lost 1 base and the J gene lost 0 bases, with 10 bases spanning the gap. The chain's CDR3 is CASSLGGARSNQPQHF. The CDR3, as DNA: TGTGCCAGCAGTTTAGGGGGGGCCCGTAGCAATCAGCCCCAGCATTTT.

The chain links TRBV7-9 to TRBJ2-7; TRBD1 matches at 7 bases. Germline V gene sequence: CDR1 SEHNR, CDR2 FQNEAQ (reference sequence). The CDR3 loop spans 14 amino acids. V trimming: 4 bases; J trimming: 3 bases; junction bases outside the gene matches: 6. The DNA for the CDR3 is TGTGCCAGCAGCTCGTCTAGACAGGGCTACGAGCAGTACTTC. Protein product: CASSSSRQGYEQYF.